This TCR beta chain was recovered during a study of CD8 T cells in Susac syndrome. General observations from the study: The authors acknowledged that their TCR sequencing and HLA analysis involved a relatively small number of individuals.

RNA was extracted with the RNeasy kit, and a quantity of about 0.45 to 1 ug was reverse transcribed using random hexamers. Coverage of TCR beta CDR3 amplification by immunoSEQ multiplex PCR extended to 54 Vbeta and 13 Jbeta. Via MiXCR, TCRdb re-called the immunoSEQ multiplex PCR reads, giving one row per CDR3 protein. This table has about 200,000 distinct CDR3 sequences, about 95% appearing once. Blood CD8+ and CD4+ T cells underwent high-throughput TCR beta sequencing. CD8+ and CD4+ T cells were negatively isolated; TEMRA cells were FACS-enriched. This clonotype was detected once. As yet, its antigen is unknown. The CDR3 length is 15 residues. V was clipped by 7 bases and J by 0 bases, with 19 bases between them. Per the germline V gene, CDR1 is SQVTM and CDR2 is ANQGSEA.

The source material was CD4+ T cells from PBMCs. V gene TRBV29-1 combines with J gene TRBJ2-7, with D hard to call. The origin of this receptor is a human donor with multiple sclerosis. The CDR3 sequence is CSALRPHWGSYEQYF. CDR3 DNA: TGCAGCGCCCTTAGACCCCACTGGGGCTCCTACGAGCAGTACTTC.